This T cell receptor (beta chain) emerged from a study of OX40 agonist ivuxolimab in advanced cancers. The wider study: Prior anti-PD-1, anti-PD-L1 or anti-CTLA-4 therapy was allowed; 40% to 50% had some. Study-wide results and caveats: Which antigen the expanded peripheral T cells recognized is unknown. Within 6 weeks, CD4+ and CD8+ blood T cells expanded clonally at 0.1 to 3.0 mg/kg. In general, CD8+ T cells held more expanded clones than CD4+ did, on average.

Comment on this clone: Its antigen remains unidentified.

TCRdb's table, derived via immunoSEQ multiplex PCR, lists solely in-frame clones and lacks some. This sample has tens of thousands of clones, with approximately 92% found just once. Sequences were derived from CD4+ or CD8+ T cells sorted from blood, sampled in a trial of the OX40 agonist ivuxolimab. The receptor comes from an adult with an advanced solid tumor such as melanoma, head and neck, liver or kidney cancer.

This chain's CDR3 is CASAIHSTDTQYF. In nucleotides, the CDR3 is TGTGCCAGTGCAATCCATAGCACAGATACGCAGTATTTT. V usage is TRBV2 and J usage is TRBJ2-3; D remains ambiguous. V lost 9 bases and J lost 0, with 10 bases in between. The CDR3 is made up of 13 amino acids. Germline-derived CDR1 and CDR2 are SNHLY and FYNNEI.